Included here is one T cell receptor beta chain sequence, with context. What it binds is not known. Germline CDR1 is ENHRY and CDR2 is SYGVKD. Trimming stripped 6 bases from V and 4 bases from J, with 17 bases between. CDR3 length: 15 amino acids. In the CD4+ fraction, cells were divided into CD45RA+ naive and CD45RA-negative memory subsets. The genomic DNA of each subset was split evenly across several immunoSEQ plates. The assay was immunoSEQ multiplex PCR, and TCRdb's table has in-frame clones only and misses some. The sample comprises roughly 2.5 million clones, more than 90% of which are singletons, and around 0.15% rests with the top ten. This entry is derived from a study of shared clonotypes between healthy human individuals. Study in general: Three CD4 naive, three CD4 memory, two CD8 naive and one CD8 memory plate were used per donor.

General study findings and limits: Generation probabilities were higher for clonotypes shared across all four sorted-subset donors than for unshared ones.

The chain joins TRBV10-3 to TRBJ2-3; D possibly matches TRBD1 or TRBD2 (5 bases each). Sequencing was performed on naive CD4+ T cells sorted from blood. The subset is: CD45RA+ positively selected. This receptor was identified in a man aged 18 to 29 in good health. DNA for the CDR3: TGTGCCATCAGGAGGGAGCCCAGAGGGGCAGATACGCAGTATTTT. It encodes CAIRREPRGADTQYF.